Sequencing of this T cell receptor (beta chain) was carried out in a study of blood T cell repertoires in COVID-19. In the study overall: PBMCs, B-cell-depleted T cells, or T cells provided the cDNA or gDNA that made up the material.

Original processing notes: The assay estimated nucleated cells by amplifying reference gene primers. Generated by immunoSEQ multiplex PCR, the TCRdb table keeps only in-frame clones and is missing some. The D gene and trimming were derived from the DNA, and the V and J assignments and clone size from that table. The sample has a few hundred thousand clones; 80% to 90% are singletons. CDR3 length: 13 amino acids. Trimming cost V 6 bases and J 7 bases, with 13 bases left between them. The study drew participants aged about 18 to 89 years from under 30 US areas. Categorization into cohorts depended on clinical history that participants reported.

The clonotype comes from a woman between 18 and 30 years old in a cohort exposed to, infected with or recovered from COVID-19 (not recorded which). This chain links TRBV12-3 or TRBV12-4 with TRBJ1-5, with D unclear. The sample comprised PBMCs or T cells enriched from blood (not recorded which). This CDR3 reads CASSWTGGQPQHF. Here the CDR3 DNA reads TGTGCCAGCAGCTGGACGGGAGGGCAGCCCCAGCATTTT.